Listed here are 20 T cell receptor beta chains from one sample, sequenced in a study of shared clonotypes between healthy human individuals. TCRdb keeps only in-frame clones here, not all; method: immunoSEQ multiplex PCR. The sample has roughly 2.2 million clones; over 90% are singletons. The sample taken for sequencing was naive CD4+ T cells from PBMCs. The subset here: CD45RA+ positively selected. These receptors all come from a young man in good health. Some clones in this sample may be carry-over from other donors' samples.

The V and J genes are TRBV19 and TRBJ2-2, with 13 positions matching TRBD2. The V gene end was trimmed by 8 bases and the J gene end by 6 bases; junction bases not matched to a gene: 9. The CDR3 is made up of 16 amino acids. Germline CDR1 LNHDA, CDR2 SQIVND (reference sequence). In DNA, the CDR3 is TGTGCCAGTGACGGGACTAGCGGGACGCAATCCGGGGAGCTGTTTTTT. Protein sequence: CASDGTSGTQSGELFF.

The V and J genes are TRBV5-1 and TRBJ2-4; TRBD1 might be the D (6 bases). In germline, CDR1 is SGHRS, CDR2 YFSETQ. The length of the CDR3 is 13 residues. The V and J ends lost 4 bases and 5 bases respectively, with 10 bases between them. The DNA for the CDR3 is TGCGCCAGCAGCCAGAAGGGGGAAAACATTCAGTACTTC. Translation: CASSQKGENIQYF. Full variable domain (missing parts from reference TRBV5-1 and TRBJ2-4): KAGVTQTPRYLIKTRGQQVTLSCSPISGHRSVSWYQQTPGQGLQFLFEYFSETQRNKGNFPGRFSGRQFSNSRSEMNVSTLELGDSALYLCASSQKGENIQYFGAGTRLSVL.

This clone was recorded once. The rearrangement uses TRBV5-1 and TRBJ2-7, with a possible D match to TRBD2 (6 bases). Between the trimmed V and J ends, which lost 3 bases and 3 bases, there was a span of 22 bases. This CDR3 spans 17 amino acids. Per germline, CDR1 SGHRS and CDR2 YFSETQ. CDR3 DNA: TGCGCCAGCAGCTCCCCCCCTCAGAACTGGGGGGTCTACGAGCAGTACTTC. This encodes CASSSPPQNWGVYEQYF. Full variable domain (remainder filled in from reference TRBV5-1 and TRBJ2-7): KAGVTQTPRYLIKTRGQQVTLSCSPISGHRSVSWYQQTPGQGLQFLFEYFSETQRNKGNFPGRFSGRQFSNSRSEMNVSTLELGDSALYLCASSSPPQNWGVYEQYFGPGTRLTVT.

The chain links TRBV7-2 to TRBJ2-7, with 7 bases identical to TRBD1. The trim removed 5 bases at V and 3 bases at J, leaving 10 bases unmatched. The CDR3 has 15 amino acids. The V gene's germline CDR1 is SGHTA and CDR2 FQGNSA. CDR3 amino acids: CASSRSQAGGYEQYF. In DNA, the CDR3 is TGTGCCAGCAGCCGATCACAGGCAGGGGGCTACGAGCAGTACTTC.

V usage is TRBV28 and J usage is TRBJ2-7; no definite D call. The V gene lost 5 bases and the J gene lost 0 bases, with 8 bases spanning the gap. The germline V gene has CDR1 MDHEN and CDR2 SYDVKM. The CDR3 has 13 residues. CDR3 DNA sequence: TGTGCCAGCAGTCTAGTGAACTCCTACGAGCAGTACTTC. It codes for CASSLVNSYEQYF. Full variable domain (rest looked up from reference TRBV28 and TRBJ2-7): DVKVTQSSRYLVKRTGEKVFLECVQDMDHENMFWYRQDPGLGLRLIYFSYDVKMKEKGDIPEGYSVSREKKERFSLILESASTNQTSMYLCASSLVNSYEQYFGPGTRLTVT.

The chain combines TRBV18 with TRBJ2-7; 7 bases match TRBD1. Germline CDR1 reads KGHSH; CDR2 reads LQKENI. V gave up 2 bases and J gave up 1 base; unmatched junction bases: 8. The CDR3 runs 16 residues. CDR3 amino acids: CASSPTLAGGSYEQYF. The CDR3 nucleotides read TGTGCCAGCTCACCAACTTTGGCAGGGGGTTCCTACGAGCAGTACTTC.

The chain carries TRBV5-8 and TRBJ2-3; 11 nucleotides match TRBD1. V dropped 6 bases and J dropped 5; count of bases not matched to a gene: 5. Per the germline V gene, CDR1 is SGHTS and CDR2 is YDEGEE. This CDR3 spans 14 amino acids. In DNA, the CDR3 is TGTGCCAGCACCGGACAGGGGGCGGGAGATACGCAGTATTTT. Amino acid sequence: CASTGQGAGDTQYF.

V is TRBV10-1 and J is TRBJ2-5; D is unresolved. The CDR3 has 11 residues. Germline V gene lookup returns CDR1 WNHNN and CDR2 SYGVQD (reference sequence). V gave up 7 bases and J gave up 4 bases, with 7 bases separating them. In DNA, the CDR3 is TGCGCCAGCAACTCGGTAGAGACCCAGTACTTC. Its translation: CASNSVETQYF.

This clone was seen just once. CDR3 DNA sequence: TGTGCCTGGAGTGTATACAGGGAGGGTGGAGAGCAGTACTTC. It specifies CAWSVYREGGEQYF. The chain recombines TRBV30 with TRBJ2-7, with D maybe TRBD2 (7 bases). With 0 bases removed from V and 7 bases from J, the gap between germline ends came to 16 bases. Germline V gene data show CDR1 as GTSNPN and CDR2 as SVGIG (reference sequence). The CDR3 runs to 14 residues.

The chain couples TRBV29-1 to TRBJ1-1; 7 positions match TRBD1. There are 13 residues in the CDR3. Per the germline V gene, CDR1 is SQVTM and CDR2 is ANQGSEA. The V and J ends lost 4 bases and 6 bases, in that order; junction bases with no gene match: 8. CDR3 bases: TGCAGCGTTGGGGAGGGGGCCGTGTCTGAAGCTTTCTTT. It yields the protein CSVGEGAVSEAFF.

In regard to this clone: Other DNA sequences of this sample code for an identical CDR3. The CDR3 is CASSLRLAGYNEQFF. For the CDR3, the DNA is TGTGCCAGCAGCTTAAGGCTAGCGGGGTACAATGAGCAGTTCTTC. The chain combines TRBV7-3 with TRBJ2-1; 9 bases align to TRBD2. CDR3 size: 15 residues. CDR1 and CDR2 from the germline V gene are SGHTA and FQGTGA. The ends lost 1 base at V and 4 bases at J; junction bases unmatched: 2.

The chain has TRBV5-3 and TRBJ2-7; the D gene is possibly TRBD2 (5 bases). TRBV5-3 is given ORF status, its function remaining uncertain. This CDR3 region has 14 residues. V was pared by 2 bases and J by 2 bases, with 11 bases between. For the CDR3, the DNA is TGTGCCAGAAGCTTTCGGGGATCGGCCTACGAGCAGTACTTC. Protein sequence: CARSFRGSAYEQYF.

The V gene is TRBV12-2, the J gene TRBJ2-1. TRBV12-2 corresponds to a pseudogene. This CDR3 is 18 amino acids long. The CDR3 DNA reads TGTGCAAGTCGCTTAGCTGCTTTGGGGGCTAGCGATTACAATGAGCAGTTCTTC. It is translated as CASRLAALGASDYNEQFF.

This chain uses TRBV2 with TRBJ1-2; D is perhaps TRBD1 (6 bases). V was clipped by 6 bases and J by 0 bases, with 11 bases between them. CDR1 is SNHLY, CDR2 FYNNEI, per germline. The CDR3 totals 14 residues. CDR3 DNA: TGTGCCAGCAGCGGACAGTTAGCTAACTATGGCTACACCTTC. It encodes CASSGQLANYGYTF.

The chain employs TRBV18 and TRBJ1-4; 8 bases map to TRBD1. The V and J ends lost 6 bases and 0 bases, in that order; junction bases with no gene match: 9. The CDR3 consists of 17 residues. Germline CDR1 reads KGHSH; CDR2 reads LQKENI. CDR3 sequence: CASSNSDRGPTNEKLFF. DNA for the CDR3: TGTGCCAGCTCTAATTCCGACAGGGGACCAACTAATGAAAAACTGTTTTTT.

V is TRBV2 and J is TRBJ1-1; D gene uncertain. The CDR3 spans 13 residues. Germline V lookup: CDR1 SNHLY, CDR2 FYNNEI. Deletions cut 7 bases from V and 4 bases from J, with 13 bases between. CDR3 sequence (DNA): TGTGCCAGCAAGTTAAACTTCGGCACTGAAGCTTTCTTT. Translated, it gives CASKLNFGTEAFF.

This chain connects TRBV5-4 to TRBJ2-7; TRBD2 is a possible D gene (6 bases). Trimming cost V 4 bases and J 9 bases, with 14 bases left between them. This CDR3 contains 12 residues. CDR1 SGHNT and CDR2 YYREEE come from the germline V gene (reference sequence). CDR3: CASSQTMGGQYF. For the CDR3, the DNA is TGTGCCAGCAGCCAGACCATGGGGGGGCAGTACTTC.

This sequence joins TRBV28 and TRBJ2-7; 11 bases are shared with TRBD2. CDR1 MDHEN and CDR2 SYDVKM come from the germline V gene. V lost 6 bases and J lost 0; bases outside the gene matches: 10. CDR3 length equals 17 residues. CDR3 bases: TGTGCCAGCAGAGAAGCTAGCGGGAGGCTCCTCTCCTACGAGCAGTACTTC. Its protein is CASREASGRLLSYEQYF.

The chain combines TRBV4-2 with TRBJ1-1; D is unclear. This CDR3 spans 15 amino acids. Per germline, CDR1 LGHNA and CDR2 YNFKEQ. Trimming took off 1 base at V and 5 bases at J, with 14 bases between the two ends. The CDR3 region has the DNA TGTGCCAGCAGCCAAGGGGTCGGTGACCCAACTGAAGCTTTCTTT. Translated: CASSQGVGDPTEAFF.

The J gene is TRBJ1-3, the V gene TRBV5-1, with a weak D call TRBD1 (5 bases). Germline loops: CDR1 SGHRS, CDR2 YFSETQ. This CDR3 has 13 amino acids. V gave up 4 bases and J gave up 8 bases, with 13 bases separating them. The CDR3 DNA reads as TGCGCCAGCAGCCGGGGCGCGGACGACACCATATATTTT. The encoded protein is CASSRGADDTIYF. The variable domain in full, with the rest retrieved from reference TRBV5-1 and TRBJ1-3, is KAGVTQTPRYLIKTRGQQVTLSCSPISGHRSVSWYQQTPGQGLQFLFEYFSETQRNKGNFPGRFSGRQFSNSRSEMNVSTLELGDSALYLCASSRGADDTIYFGEGSWLTVV.